Listed here are 11 T cell receptor beta chains from one sample, sequenced in a study of shared clonotypes between healthy human individuals. Naive CD8 cells lacked CD45RO and underwent positive selection for CCR7, leaving out terminally differentiated effector memory CD45RA+ cells. Measured with immunoSEQ multiplex PCR; TCRdb has only the in-frame clones, and not every one. In the table there are roughly 2.1 million clones, 85% to 95% of which are singletons. The sequenced material came from naive CD8+ T cells from PBMCs. The origin of the receptors is a man younger than 30 in good health. Some clones in this sample may be carry-over from other donors' samples.

Only one count was recorded for this clone. V gene TRBV2 combines with J gene TRBJ2-1; 11 nucleotides match TRBD2. Germline values: CDR1 SNHLY, CDR2 FYNNEI. This CDR3 region has 18 residues. The ends lost 4 bases at V and 6 bases at J; junction bases unmatched: 14. The CDR3 bases are TGTGCCAGCAGTGTGGTGCCTAGCGGGAGGTTCTTCGTCAATGAGCAGTTCTTC. Translated, it gives CASSVVPSGRFFVNEQFF.

This clone has just one count. V and J are TRBV5-1 and TRBJ2-7; TRBD1 matches 10 bases. The V gene end was trimmed by 4 bases and the J gene end by 3 bases; junction bases not matched to a gene: 13. Looked up from germline, CDR1 is SGHRS and CDR2 is YFSETQ. CDR3 length: 17 residues. CDR3 region: CASSAGQGYLGVYEQYF. In DNA form, the CDR3 reads TGCGCCAGCAGCGCGGGACAGGGGTATTTGGGTGTCTACGAGCAGTACTTC.

A few counts support this clone. Other DNA sequences of this sample code for an identical CDR3. CDR3 nucleotides: TGTGCCAGTAGTATGGGGCCAGGGAGTCAGCCCCAGCATTTT. This translates into CASSMGPGSQPQHF. The chain couples TRBV19 to TRBJ1-5; a possible D gene is TRBD1 (5 bases). The germline V gene encodes CDR1 LNHDA and CDR2 SQIVND (reference sequence). This CDR3 comprises 14 residues. Trimming cost V 3 bases and J 6 bases, with 12 bases left between them.

CDR3 in DNA: TGTGCCAGCAGTGAGGACGGAGGACTAGCGGGAGGTATCGAGTACTTC. Protein sequence: CASSEDGGLAGGIEYF. The chain joins TRBV2 to TRBJ2-7; 14 bases map to TRBD2. Germline loops: CDR1 SNHLY, CDR2 FYNNEI. The CDR3 spans 16 residues. The V gene end was trimmed by 3 bases and the J gene end by 11 bases; junction bases not matched to a gene: 12.

Written as DNA, the CDR3 is TGTGCCAGCAGTACGTGGACTAGCGGGAGCCATAACGAGCAGTACTTC. Translation: CASSTWTSGSHNEQYF. The chain combines TRBV27 with TRBJ2-7, with 13 bases fitting TRBD2. J was trimmed by 5 bases and V by 5 bases; bases with no gene match: 9. This CDR3 has 16 amino acids. Germline assignment: CDR1 MNHEY and CDR2 SMNVEV (reference sequence).

This clone was found once. J is TRBJ1-2 and V is TRBV27; D gene uncertain. This CDR3 has 13 amino acids. Germline V gene data show CDR1 as MNHEY and CDR2 as SMNVEV (reference sequence). Trimming removed 5 bases from V and 3 bases from J, with 10 bases in between. CDR3 protein: CASSDFMDYGYTF. The CDR3 DNA is TGTGCCAGCAGTGACTTTATGGACTATGGCTACACCTTC.

As to this clone: The same CDR3 is also encoded by other DNA sequences in this sample. The chain has TRBV5-6 and TRBJ2-5; no definite D call. V shed 0 bases and J shed 5 bases, with 2 bases lying between them. Germline-derived CDR1 and CDR2 are SGHDT and YYEEEE. The CDR3 covers 11 residues. CDR3 protein: CASSLAETQYF. CDR3 DNA sequence: TGTGCCAGCAGCTTGGCTGAGACCCAGTACTTC.

The chain has TRBV19 and TRBJ2-1; 7 bases are shared with TRBD1. With 6 bases clipped from V and 4 bases from J, the junction kept 6 bases outside the gene matches. The CDR3 loop spans 14 amino acids. Germline lookup yields CDR1 LNHDA and CDR2 SQIVND (reference sequence). This CDR3 reads CASSLSGQYNEQFF. In nucleotides, the CDR3 is TGTGCCAGTAGCCTATCGGGACAGTACAATGAGCAGTTCTTC.

The V gene is TRBV13, the J gene TRBJ1-1; D is uncertain. The V end lost 2 bases, the J end lost 6 bases, and 16 bases lay between the germline ends. In germline, CDR1 is PRHDT, CDR2 FYEKMQ (reference sequence). This CDR3 comprises 15 residues. The CDR3 protein is CASSLKRDLWAEAFF. Written as DNA, the CDR3 is TGTGCCAGCAGCTTAAAGAGGGATCTTTGGGCTGAAGCTTTCTTT. The full variable domain, rest sourced from reference TRBV13 and TRBJ1-1, is AAGVIQSPRHLIKEKRETATLKCYPIPRHDTVYWYQQGPGQDPQFLISFYEKMQSDKGSIPDRFSAQQFSDYHSELNMSSLELGDSALYFCASSLKRDLWAEAFFGQGTRLTVV.

J is TRBJ2-7 and V is TRBV4-3, with 8 bases fitting TRBD2. J gave up 5 bases and V 4 bases, and 4 bases lay outside the gene matches. This CDR3 spans 13 amino acids. Germline V gene sequence: CDR1 LGHNA, CDR2 YSLEER. The CDR3 sequence is CASSLGTSDEQYF. The CDR3 DNA sequence: TGCGCCAGCAGCCTCGGGACTAGTGACGAGCAGTACTTC.

This clone showed up just a few times. The chain employs TRBV5-4 and TRBJ1-2; 10 nucleotides align to TRBD1. CDR1 is SGHNT and CDR2 is YYREEE in the germline V gene (reference sequence). The CDR3 runs to 14 residues. Trimming removed 5 bases from V and 4 bases from J; junction bases left unmatched: 5. CDR3 in DNA: TGTGCCAGCAGGGACAGGGGGAACTTCTATGGCTACACCTTC. Translation: CASRDRGNFYGYTF.